This TCR beta chain was recovered during a study of T cells in Graves' hyperthyroidism and ophthalmopathy. Study-level information: Peripheral blood was acquired at first diagnosis, ahead of any therapy whatsoever. The study, taken as a whole, reports: Most clonotypes that expanded in the thyroid above 0.001 also showed up in blood.

Regions amplified from RNA transcripts were the TCR beta CDR3 regions. Primed by the HTBI set, a first-round RT-PCR was run on the TCR CDR3. Via MiXCR, TCRdb re-called the multiplex PCR reads, giving one row per CDR3 protein. The data contain around 720,000 distinct CDR3 sequences, under 45% of them singletons. As regards this clonotype: Its antigen remains unknown.

V gave up 5 bases and J gave up 7 bases; unmatched junction bases: 12. This CDR3 comprises 16 residues. For the diagnoses, clinical symptoms, serum thyroxine and TRAb, thyroid ultrasound and orbital computed tomography were used. V usage is TRBV12-3 or TRBV12-4 and J usage is TRBJ1-4, with 8 bases matching TRBD1. Sequenced input: blood. The receptor comes from a woman aged 40 to 49 with Graves' hyperthyroidism. CDR3 residues: CASSKYRGIGGEKLFF. As DNA, the CDR3 is TGTGCCAGCAGTAAATACAGGGGGATAGGTGGTGAAAAACTGTTTTTT.